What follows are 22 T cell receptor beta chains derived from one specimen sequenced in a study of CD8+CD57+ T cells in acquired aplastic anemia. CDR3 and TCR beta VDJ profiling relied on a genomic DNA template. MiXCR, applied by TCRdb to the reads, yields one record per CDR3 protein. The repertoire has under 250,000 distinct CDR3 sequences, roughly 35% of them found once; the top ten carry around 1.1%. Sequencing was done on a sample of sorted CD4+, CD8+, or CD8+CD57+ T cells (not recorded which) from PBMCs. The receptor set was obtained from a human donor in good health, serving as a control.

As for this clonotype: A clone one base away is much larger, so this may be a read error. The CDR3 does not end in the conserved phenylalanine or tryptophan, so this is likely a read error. In DNA, the CDR3 is TGCGCCAGCAGCTTGGTGCCAGGGGGTTTCGACGAGCAGTACTCC. Its protein is CASSLVPGGFDEQYS. V usage is TRBV5-1 and J usage is TRBJ2-7, with 7 positions matching TRBD1. The CDR3 runs to 15 residues. V trimming: 0 bases; J trimming: 5 bases; junction bases outside the gene matches: 8. CDR1 SGHRS and CDR2 YFSETQ come from the germline V gene.

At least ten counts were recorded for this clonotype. CDR3 protein: CASSQRTAPNYGYTF. In DNA form, the CDR3 reads TGTGCCAGCAGCCAGCGGACAGCACCTAACTATGGCTACACCTTC. This chain joins TRBV7-8 and TRBJ1-2; possible D gene TRBD1, 6 bases. Germline loops: CDR1 SGHVS, CDR2 FQNEAQ. The CDR3 consists of 15 residues. The V end lost 5 bases, the J end lost 0 bases, and 13 bases lay between the germline ends.

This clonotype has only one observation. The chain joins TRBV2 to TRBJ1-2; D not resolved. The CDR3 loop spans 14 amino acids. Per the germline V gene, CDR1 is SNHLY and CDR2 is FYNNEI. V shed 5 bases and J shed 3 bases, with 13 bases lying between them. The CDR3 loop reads CASSLEGSYYGYTF. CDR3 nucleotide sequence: TGTGCCAGCAGTCTGGAGGGCTCCTACTATGGCTACACCTTC. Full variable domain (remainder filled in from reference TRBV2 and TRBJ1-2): EPEVTQTPSHQVTQMGQEVILRCVPISNHLYFYWYRQILGQKVEFLVSFYNNEISEKSEIFDDQFSVERPDGSNFTLKIRSTKLEDSAMYFCASSLEGSYYGYTFGSGTRLTVV.

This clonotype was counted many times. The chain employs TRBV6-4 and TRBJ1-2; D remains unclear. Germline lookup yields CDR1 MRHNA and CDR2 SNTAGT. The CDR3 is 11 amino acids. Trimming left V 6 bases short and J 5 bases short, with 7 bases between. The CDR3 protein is CASSLRYGYTF. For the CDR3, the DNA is TGTGCCAGCAGCCTACGATATGGCTACACCTTC.

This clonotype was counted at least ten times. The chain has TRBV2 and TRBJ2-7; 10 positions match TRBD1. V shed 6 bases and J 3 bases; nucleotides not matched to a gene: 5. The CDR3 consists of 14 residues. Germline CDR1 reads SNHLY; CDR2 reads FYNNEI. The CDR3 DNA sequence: TGTGCCAGCAGCGGGACAGGGGTCCGCTACGAGCAGTACTTC. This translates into CASSGTGVRYEQYF.

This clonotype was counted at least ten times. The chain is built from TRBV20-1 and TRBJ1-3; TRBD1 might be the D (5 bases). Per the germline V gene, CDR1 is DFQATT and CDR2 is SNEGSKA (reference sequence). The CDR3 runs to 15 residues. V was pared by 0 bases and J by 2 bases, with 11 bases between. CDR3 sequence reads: CSARDWGSTGNTIYF. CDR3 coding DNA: TGCAGTGCTAGAGATTGGGGGAGCACTGGAAACACCATATATTTT.

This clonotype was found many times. As DNA, the CDR3 is TGTGCCAGCAGCTTCGACAGGATGGGCCCCTACGAGCAGTACTTC. Its translation is CASSFDRMGPYEQYF. The V call is TRBV7-2, the J call TRBJ2-7, with D possibly matching TRBD1 (6 bases). The CDR3 loop spans 15 amino acids. V gave up 3 bases and J gave up 2 bases, with 14 bases separating them. Germline V gene sequence: CDR1 SGHTA, CDR2 FQGNSA.

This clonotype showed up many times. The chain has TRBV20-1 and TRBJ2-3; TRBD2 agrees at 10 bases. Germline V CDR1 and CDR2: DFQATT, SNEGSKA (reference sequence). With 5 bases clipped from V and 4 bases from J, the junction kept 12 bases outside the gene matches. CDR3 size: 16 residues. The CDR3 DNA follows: TGCAGTGCTTCCAGATCTAGCGGGAGTAAGGCAGATACGCAGTATTTT. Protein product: CSASRSSGSKADTQYF.

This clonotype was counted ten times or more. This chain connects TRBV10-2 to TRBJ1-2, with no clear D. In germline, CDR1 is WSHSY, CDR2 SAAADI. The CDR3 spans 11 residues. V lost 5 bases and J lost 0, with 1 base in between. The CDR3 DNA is TGCGCCAGCAGTCCTAACTATGGCTACACCTTC. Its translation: CASSPNYGYTF.

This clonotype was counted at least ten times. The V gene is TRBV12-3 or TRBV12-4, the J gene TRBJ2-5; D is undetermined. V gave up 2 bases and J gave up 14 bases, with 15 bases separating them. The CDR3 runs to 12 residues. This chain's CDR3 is CASSLKSAPFYF. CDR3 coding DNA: TGTGCCAGCAGTTTAAAGTCTGCACCTTTTTACTTC.

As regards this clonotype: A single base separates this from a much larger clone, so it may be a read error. The CDR3: CDSRGVWAATEAFF. The CDR3 nucleotides are TGTGACAGCAGGGGCGTGTGGGCGGCCACTGAAGCTTTCTTT. The V and J genes are TRBV2 and TRBJ1-1; D possibly corresponds to TRBD1 (6 bases). This CDR3 contains 14 residues. Germline V gives CDR1 SNHLY, CDR2 FYNNEI.

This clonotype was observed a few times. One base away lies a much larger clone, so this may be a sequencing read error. CDR3 in amino acids: CASAGAYEEYF. DNA of the CDR3: TGTGCCAGCGCTGGAGCCTACGAGGAGTACTTC. The rearrangement uses TRBV2 and TRBJ2-7, with D uncertain. From germline, CDR1 is SNHLY and CDR2 FYNNEI. This CDR3 contains 11 residues. The full variable domain, rest sourced from reference TRBV2 and TRBJ2-7, is EPEVTQTPSHQVTQMGQEVILRCVPISNHLYFYWYRQILGQKVEFLVSFYNNEISEKSEIFDDQFSVERPDGSNFTLKIRSTKLEDSAMYFCASAGAYEEYFGPGTRLTVT.

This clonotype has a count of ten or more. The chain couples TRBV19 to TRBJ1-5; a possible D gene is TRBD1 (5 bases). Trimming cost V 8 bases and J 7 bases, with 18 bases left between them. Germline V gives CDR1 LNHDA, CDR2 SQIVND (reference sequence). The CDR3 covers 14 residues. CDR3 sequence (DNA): TGTGCCAGTGAGCGGGGGAAGGCGAGACAGCCCCAGCATTTT. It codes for CASERGKARQPQHF. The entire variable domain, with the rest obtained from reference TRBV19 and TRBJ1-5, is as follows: DGGITQSPKYLFRKEGQNVTLSCEQNLNHDAMYWYRQDPGQGLRLIYYSQIVNDFQKGDIAEGYSVSREKKESFPLTVTSAQKNPTAFYLCASERGKARQPQHFGDGTRLSIL.

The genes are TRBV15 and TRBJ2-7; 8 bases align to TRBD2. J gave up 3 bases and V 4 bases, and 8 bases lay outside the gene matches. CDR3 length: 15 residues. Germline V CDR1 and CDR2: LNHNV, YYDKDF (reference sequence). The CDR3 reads CATSNAGTRYYEQYF. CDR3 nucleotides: TGTGCCACCAGCAATGCCGGGACTAGGTACTACGAGCAGTACTTC.

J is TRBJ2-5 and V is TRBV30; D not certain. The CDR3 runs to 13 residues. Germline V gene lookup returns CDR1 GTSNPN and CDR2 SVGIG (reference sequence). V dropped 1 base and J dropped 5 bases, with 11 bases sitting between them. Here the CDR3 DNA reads TGTGCCTGGAGTGCATCGCCCGGGGAGACCCAGTACTTC. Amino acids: CAWSASPGETQYF.

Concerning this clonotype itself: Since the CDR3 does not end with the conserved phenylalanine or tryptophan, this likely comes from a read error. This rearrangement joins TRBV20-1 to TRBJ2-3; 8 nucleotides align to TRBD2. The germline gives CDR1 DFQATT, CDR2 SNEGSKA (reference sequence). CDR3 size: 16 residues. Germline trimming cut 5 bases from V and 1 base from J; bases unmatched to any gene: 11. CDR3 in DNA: TGCAGTGCTGGGCCTGGGGGACTAGGACGCACAGATACGCAGTATCTT. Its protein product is CSAGPGGLGRTDTQYL.

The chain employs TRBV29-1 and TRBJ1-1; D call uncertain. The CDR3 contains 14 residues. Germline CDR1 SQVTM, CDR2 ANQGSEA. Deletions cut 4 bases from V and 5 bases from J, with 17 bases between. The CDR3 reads CSVGGVRMGTEAFF. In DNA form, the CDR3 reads TGCAGCGTTGGTGGGGTTAGGATGGGAACTGAAGCTTTCTTT.

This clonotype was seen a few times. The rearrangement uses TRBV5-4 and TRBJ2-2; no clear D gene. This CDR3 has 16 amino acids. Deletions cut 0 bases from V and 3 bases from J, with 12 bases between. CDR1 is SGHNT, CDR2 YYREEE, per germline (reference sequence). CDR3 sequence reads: CASSLGSLRDTGELFF. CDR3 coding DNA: TGTGCCAGCAGCTTGGGTAGCCTTAGGGACACCGGGGAGCTGTTTTTT.

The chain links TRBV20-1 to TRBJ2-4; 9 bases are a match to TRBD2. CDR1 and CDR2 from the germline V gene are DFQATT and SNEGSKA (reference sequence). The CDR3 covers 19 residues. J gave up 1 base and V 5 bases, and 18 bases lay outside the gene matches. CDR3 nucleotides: TGCAGTGCTCTGCCGCCAAGTGGCGGGGGGGCGAAGGCCAAAAACATTCAGTACTTC. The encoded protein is CSALPPSGGGAKAKNIQYF.

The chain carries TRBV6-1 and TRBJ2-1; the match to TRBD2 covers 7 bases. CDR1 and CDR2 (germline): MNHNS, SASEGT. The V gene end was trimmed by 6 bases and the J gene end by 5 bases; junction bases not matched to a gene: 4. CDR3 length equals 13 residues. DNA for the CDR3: TGTGCCAGCAGAAAACTAGCGCACAATGAGCAGTTCTTC. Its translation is CASRKLAHNEQFF.

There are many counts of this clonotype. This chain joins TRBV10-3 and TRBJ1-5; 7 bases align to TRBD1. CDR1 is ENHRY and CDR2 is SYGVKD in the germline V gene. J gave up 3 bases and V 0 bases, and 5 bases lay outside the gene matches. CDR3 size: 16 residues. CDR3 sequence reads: CAISESTGRANQPQHF. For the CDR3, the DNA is TGTGCCATCAGTGAGTCGACAGGGAGGGCCAATCAGCCCCAGCATTTT.

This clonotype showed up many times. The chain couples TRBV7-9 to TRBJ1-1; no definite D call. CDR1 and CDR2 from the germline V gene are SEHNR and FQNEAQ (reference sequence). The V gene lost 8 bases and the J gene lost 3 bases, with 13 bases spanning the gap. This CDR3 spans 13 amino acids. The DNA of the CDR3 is TGTGCCAGCCGGAGGCTAGGTGACACTGAAGCTTTCTTT. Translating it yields CASRRLGDTEAFF.